These 10 T cell receptor beta chains were sequenced from one sample in a study of blood T cell repertoires in COVID-19. Clones were read by immunoSEQ multiplex PCR, and TCRdb kept only the in-frame ones, dropping some. This sample has over 150,000 clones, with roughly four fifths found just once. Sequencing used peripheral blood. Every receptor here comes from a woman older than 75 with acute or convalescent COVID-19.

This clone appeared a single time. The CDR3: CASSLEGTSGSYEQYF. CDR3 bases: TGTGCCAGCAGCTTAGAGGGGACTAGCGGGAGTTACGAGCAGTACTTC. The V and J genes are TRBV7-2 and TRBJ2-7; TRBD2 agrees at 14 bases. V was pared by 1 base and J by 4 bases, with 3 bases of the junction left unmatched. CDR1 is SGHTA and CDR2 is FQGNSA in the germline V gene. This CDR3 comprises 16 residues.

This sequence joins TRBV12-3 or TRBV12-4 and TRBJ1-5; possible D gene TRBD1, 5 bases. V was cut by 1 base and J by 5 bases, with 6 bases left in between. The CDR3 contains 13 residues. In DNA form, the CDR3 reads TGTGCCAGCAGTTTAGGCAGGGATCAGCCCCAGCATTTT. As protein: CASSLGRDQPQHF.

The genes are TRBV9 and TRBJ2-1, with 11 bases aligning to TRBD2. The CDR3 length is 17 residues. V dropped 0 bases and J dropped 4; count of bases not matched to a gene: 6. The germline gives CDR1 SGDLS, CDR2 YYNGEE. As DNA, the CDR3 is TGTGCCAGCAGCGTAGCTACTAGCGGGGGCGGGTACAATGAGCAGTTCTTC. Translation: CASSVATSGGGYNEQFF.

The rearrangement uses TRBV19 and TRBJ1-1; TRBD1 is a possible D gene (5 bases). This CDR3 contains 13 residues. Germline V gives CDR1 LNHDA, CDR2 SQIVND (reference sequence). The ends were cut back, 7 bases at V and 5 bases at J, with 14 bases in the middle. In nucleotides, the CDR3 is TGTGCCAGTAACCCTTGGGGCTTGACTGAAGCTTTCTTT. Amino acids: CASNPWGLTEAFF.

J is TRBJ2-5 and V is TRBV6-2 or TRBV6-3, with 14 positions matching TRBD2. CDR1 MNHEY and CDR2 SVGEGT come from the germline V gene. V lost 0 bases, J lost 3 bases, and 3 bases stayed unmatched. This CDR3 region has 17 residues. The CDR3 DNA reads TGTGCCAGCAGTTACTCTTTGGGACTAGCGGGAGAAGAGACCCAGTACTTC. Its protein is CASSYSLGLAGEETQYF.

The chain uses TRBV9 and TRBJ2-7; 13 bases line up with TRBD2. Losses at the gene ends were 4 bases for V and 4 bases for J; bases not matched to a gene: 2. This CDR3 is built from 14 residues. CDR1 is SGDLS and CDR2 is YYNGEE in the germline V gene. CDR3: CASSTGLAGYEQYF. In DNA form, the CDR3 reads TGTGCCAGCAGCACGGGACTAGCGGGGTACGAGCAGTACTTC.

This clone appeared a few times. The chain recombines TRBV21-1 with TRBJ1-6. TRBV21-1 is a documented pseudogene. The CDR3 loop spans 19 amino acids. The CDR3: CASSIHPEPGYNGNSPLHF. The CDR3 coding sequence is TGTGCCAGCAGCATCCACCCCGAGCCGGGGTACAACGGTAATTCACCCCTCCACTTT.

This clone was seen only a few times. Here the CDR3 DNA reads TGTGCCAGCAGCTCCAGGGCAGGGGAAGGTTTTGGCTACACCTTC. Translated, it gives CASSSRAGEGFGYTF. The genes are TRBV6-6 and TRBJ1-2, with D maybe TRBD1 (6 bases). Germline values: CDR1 MNHNY, CDR2 SVGAGI (reference sequence). Trimming took off 6 bases at V and 7 bases at J, with 21 bases between the two ends. This CDR3 has 15 amino acids.

The V gene is TRBV7-8, the J gene TRBJ1-2; TRBD1 is a possible D gene (6 bases). Germline loops: CDR1 SGHVS, CDR2 FQNEAQ. CDR3 length: 13 amino acids. V lost 5 bases and J 7 bases, leaving 14 bases between the germline ends. This CDR3 is CASSLMGAGGYTF. In DNA, the CDR3 is TGTGCCAGCAGCCTGATGGGGGCAGGTGGCTACACCTTC.

The chain combines TRBV11-3 with TRBJ2-1, with D hard to call. From germline, CDR1 is SGHNT and CDR2 YENEEA. The CDR3 covers 13 residues. V gave up 5 bases and J gave up 6 bases, with 11 bases separating them. The CDR3 DNA follows: TGTGCCAGCAGCCCAACCCACGGCAATGAGCAGTTCTTC. Translating gives CASSPTHGNEQFF.